The 23 T cell receptor beta chains reported below all come from one sample, sequenced in a study of a mutant IDH1 vaccine in newly diagnosed glioma. This table comes from immunoSEQ multiplex PCR, and its TCRdb copy is limited to in-frame clones, with some not included. The sample carries 30,000 to 40,000 clones, more than 90% recorded once. Time point noted: baseline, week 1 (first vaccination visit). Stated treatment: pre-vaccination baseline after standard-of-care therapy. The material sequenced was PBMCs, taken from a glioma patient treated with radiotherapy, temozolomide or both. These receptors were taken from a young man with glioma.

The chain uses TRBV25-1 and TRBJ1-5, with a possible D match to TRBD1 (6 bases). CDR1 MGHDK and CDR2 SYGVNS come from the germline V gene. CDR3 size: 13 residues. V dropped 7 bases and J dropped 4 bases, with 11 bases sitting between them. This CDR3 is CASMGTGNQPQHF. The CDR3 nucleotides are TGTGCCAGCATGGGAACAGGGAATCAGCCCCAGCATTTT.

The genes are TRBV28 and TRBJ2-7; D is unresolved. CDR1 and CDR2 from the germline V gene are MDHEN and SYDVKM. This CDR3 is built from 14 residues. V was clipped by 6 bases and J by 2 bases, with 14 bases between them. The DNA of the CDR3 is TGTGCCAGCAGCGCGGCAGATCCTACCTACGAGCAGTACTTC. This sequence encodes CASSAADPTYEQYF.

Turning to this clone: One base away lies a much larger clone, so this may be a sequencing read error. Other DNA sequences of this sample code for an identical CDR3. CDR3 protein: CAWRQVEAFF. As DNA, the CDR3 is TGTGCCTGGCGACAGGTGGAAGCTTTCTTT. The chain employs TRBV30 and TRBJ1-1; TRBD1 is a possible D gene (6 bases). V was shortened by 5 bases and J by 8 bases, with 9 bases between the two germline ends. The CDR3 is 10 amino acids. Germline V gene sequence: CDR1 GTSNPN, CDR2 SVGIG (reference sequence).

The J gene is TRBJ1-2, the V gene TRBV29-1; D is uncertain. Germline values: CDR1 SQVTM, CDR2 ANQGSEA. The V end lost 4 bases, the J end lost 8 bases, and 8 bases lay between the germline ends. This CDR3 comprises 10 residues. This CDR3 is CSVGVGGYTF. The DNA of the CDR3 is TGCAGCGTTGGAGTGGGCGGCTACACCTTC.

The rearrangement links TRBV4-1 to TRBJ2-3; D is ambiguous. The CDR3 has 14 amino acids. Trimming took off 1 base at V and 0 bases at J, with 5 bases between the two ends. Germline V gene lookup returns CDR1 MGHRA and CDR2 YSYEKL. CDR3 bases: TGCGCCAGCAGCCAAGTTGCCAGCACAGATACGCAGTATTTT. This gives the protein CASSQVASTDTQYF.

Regarding this clone: One end of the junction does not line up with germline, which may come from a read error. The chain uses TRBV7-7 and TRBJ2-1; no clear D. This CDR3 is built from 13 residues. From germline, CDR1 is SSHAT and CDR2 FNYEAQ (reference sequence). Here the CDR3 DNA reads TGTGCTAGCAGCTTATATCGGAAGGATGAGCAGTTCTTC. Its translation is CASSLYRKDEQFF.

This clone was observed a single time. The chain employs TRBV29-1 and TRBJ2-7, with D possibly being TRBD2 (6 bases). This CDR3 contains 14 residues. V was pared by 6 bases and J by 5 bases, with 20 bases between. Germline-derived CDR1 and CDR2 are SQVTM and ANQGSEA. This chain's CDR3 is CSVPTDGGVDEQYF. CDR3 sequence (DNA): TGCAGCGTACCGACGGACGGAGGGGTGGACGAGCAGTACTTC.

This clone was found once. This chain uses TRBV28 with TRBJ1-5, with D possibly being TRBD1 (6 bases). This CDR3 has 15 residues. V lost 7 bases and J 3 bases, leaving 16 bases between the germline ends. Germline CDR1 and CDR2: MDHEN and SYDVKM. The CDR3, as DNA: TGTGCCAGCAAAATGGCGGGGGGCACCAATCAGCCCCAGCATTTT. Residues: CASKMAGGTNQPQHF.

The chain links TRBV7-9 to TRBJ1-4; possible D gene TRBD1, 5 bases. The V end was cut by 5 bases, the J end by 8 bases, with 15 bases between. Per germline, CDR1 SEHNR and CDR2 FQNEAQ (reference sequence). The CDR3 runs to 14 residues. The DNA for the CDR3 is TGTGCCAGCAGCCCCGGGGGGTTTCGGGAAAAACTGTTTTTT. Translated, it gives CASSPGGFREKLFF.

The DNA of the CDR3 is TGTGCCATCAGTGTATCCGGGGGTTGGTACACCTTC. This gives the protein CAISVSGGWYTF. This chain connects TRBV10-3 to TRBJ1-2; D perhaps matches TRBD1 (5 bases). V was shortened by 4 bases and J by 11 bases, with 14 bases between the two germline ends. This CDR3 is 12 amino acids long. Germline CDR1 ENHRY, CDR2 SYGVKD.

The chain joins TRBV4-3 to TRBJ2-3, with a weak D call TRBD1 (5 bases). CDR3 length equals 15 residues. Trimming took 0 bases from V and 5 from J, leaving 12 bases between them. Per the germline V gene, CDR1 is LGHNA and CDR2 is YSLEER. This CDR3 reads CASSQDRQGVDTQYF. CDR3 coding DNA: TGCGCCAGCAGCCAAGATCGGCAGGGCGTAGATACGCAGTATTTT.

This sequence joins TRBV7-2 and TRBJ1-2; D is possibly TRBD1 (5 bases). The CDR3 is 14 amino acids. Germline V gene lookup returns CDR1 SGHTA and CDR2 FQGNSA. V lost 5 bases and J 6 bases, leaving 16 bases between the germline ends. CDR3 bases: TGTGCCAGCAGCAACCGGGACCGCCTCGATGGCTACACCTTC. Translation: CASSNRDRLDGYTF. The entire variable domain, with the rest obtained from reference TRBV7-2 and TRBJ1-2, is as follows: GAGVSQSPSNKVTEKGKDVELRCDPISGHTALYWYRQSLGQGLEFLIYFQGNSAPDKSGLPSDRFSAERTGGSVSTLTIQRTQQEDSAVYLCASSNRDRLDGYTFGSGTRLTVV.

This chain uses TRBV30 with TRBJ1-2, with 11 bases lining up with TRBD1. From germline, CDR1 is GTSNPN and CDR2 SVGIG (reference sequence). Germline trimming cut 2 bases from V and 5 bases from J; bases unmatched to any gene: 4. The CDR3 contains 14 residues. The CDR3 nucleotides are TGTGCCTGGAGTACCGGGACAGGGGGATATGGCTACACCTTC. It translates to CAWSTGTGGYGYTF.

This chain joins TRBV5-8 and TRBJ1-4; TRBD1 aligns across 7 bases. The V segment lost 3 bases and the J segment 5 bases; nucleotides outside the gene matches: 7. This CDR3 region has 15 residues. In germline, CDR1 is SGHTS, CDR2 YDEGEE. The CDR3 protein is CASSSGDSLNEKLFF. The CDR3 DNA reads TGTGCCAGCAGCTCCGGGGACAGCCTAAATGAAAAACTGTTTTTT.

The genes are TRBV5-6 and TRBJ1-5, with D possibly being TRBD1 (6 bases). CDR3 length: 14 amino acids. Trimming removed 4 bases from V and 2 bases from J, with 10 bases in between. Germline values: CDR1 SGHDT, CDR2 YYEEEE. In DNA form, the CDR3 reads TGTGCCAGCAGCACAGGGAGAGGCAATCAGCCCCAGCATTTT. Residues: CASSTGRGNQPQHF.

The V gene is TRBV5-4, the J gene TRBJ2-7; the D gene could be TRBD1 or TRBD2 (6 bases each). The CDR3 length is 14 residues. Germline loops: CDR1 SGHNT, CDR2 YYREEE (reference sequence). Trimming removed 2 bases from V and 6 bases from J, with 15 bases in between. The CDR3 region has the DNA TGTGCCAGCAGCTTAACGGGGGCCCTTCGCGAGCAGTACTTC. It yields the protein CASSLTGALREQYF.

J is TRBJ1-4 and V is TRBV6-5; D is possibly TRBD1 (6 bases). The ends were cut back, 6 bases at V and 3 bases at J, with 11 bases in the middle. The CDR3 has 14 residues. Germline V lookup: CDR1 MNHEY, CDR2 SVGAGI. The CDR3 protein is CASRPDRPNEKLFF. For the CDR3, the DNA is TGTGCCAGCAGACCAGACAGGCCTAATGAAAAACTGTTTTTT.

This chain connects TRBV30 to TRBJ2-7; unclear D gene. This CDR3 comprises 14 residues. V gave up 2 bases and J gave up 4 bases, with 15 bases separating them. Germline V gene data show CDR1 as GTSNPN and CDR2 as SVGIG (reference sequence). The CDR3 DNA reads as TGTGCCTGGAGTTTTATTGGCAGTCCTTACGAGCAGTACTTC. This encodes CAWSFIGSPYEQYF.

V gene TRBV5-4 combines with J gene TRBJ2-5, with TRBD2 identical over 8 bases. V was clipped by 10 bases and J by 4 bases; unmatched bases: 9. Germline V lookup: CDR1 SGHNT, CDR2 YYREEE (reference sequence). The CDR3 spans 13 residues. CDR3 sequence: CACGMAGGETQYF. The DNA for the CDR3 is TGTGCCTGCGGAATGGCGGGAGGAGAGACCCAGTACTTC.

The V gene is TRBV7-2, the J gene TRBJ1-2; no reliable D call. Germline lookup yields CDR1 SGHTA and CDR2 FQGNSA. Trimming removed 3 bases at V and 2 bases at J, with 7 bases between. The CDR3 is made up of 13 amino acids. CDR3 DNA sequence: TGTGCCAGCAGCTTGGAACCCAACTATGGCTACACCTTC. Translating gives CASSLEPNYGYTF.

CDR3 DNA sequence: TGCAGCGTTACCGGAACAGGGCTGGGCGGGGAGCTGTTTTTT. This sequence encodes CSVTGTGLGGELFF. This sequence joins TRBV29-1 and TRBJ2-2, with D perhaps TRBD1 (6 bases). Trimming took 5 bases from V and 7 from J, leaving 17 bases between them. The germline V gene has CDR1 SQVTM and CDR2 ANQGSEA. This CDR3 spans 14 amino acids.

The chain carries TRBV5-1 and TRBJ2-7; D gene ambiguous. In germline, CDR1 is SGHRS, CDR2 YFSETQ. V dropped 0 bases and J dropped 9 bases, with 13 bases sitting between them. The CDR3 runs to 13 residues. The CDR3 is CASSLEPQTPQYF. The CDR3 bases are TGCGCCAGCAGCTTGGAACCTCAGACTCCGCAGTACTTC.

The chain has TRBV5-4 and TRBJ2-7; 11 bases fit TRBD2. Germline V gene data show CDR1 as SGHNT and CDR2 as YYREEE (reference sequence). The J segment lost 2 bases and the V segment lost 0 bases, leaving 7 bases of the junction unmatched. CDR3 length: 17 residues. DNA of the CDR3: TGTGCCAGCAGCTTGGCAATAGCGGGAGGGGGAACCTACGAGCAGTACTTC. Amino acid sequence: CASSLAIAGGGTYEQYF.